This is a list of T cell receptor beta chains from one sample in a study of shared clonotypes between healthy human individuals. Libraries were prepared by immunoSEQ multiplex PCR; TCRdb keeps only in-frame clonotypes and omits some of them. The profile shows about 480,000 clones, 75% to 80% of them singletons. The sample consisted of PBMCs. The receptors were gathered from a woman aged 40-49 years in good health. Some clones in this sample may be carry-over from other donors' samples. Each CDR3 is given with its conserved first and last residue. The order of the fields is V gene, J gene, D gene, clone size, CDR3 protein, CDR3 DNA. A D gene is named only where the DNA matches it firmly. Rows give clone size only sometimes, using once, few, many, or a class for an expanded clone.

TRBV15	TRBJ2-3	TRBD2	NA	CATSRDRDYYTDTQYF	TGTGCCACCAGCAGAGATCGGGACTATTACACAGATACGCAGTATTTT
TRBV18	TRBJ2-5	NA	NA	CASSPGRSETQYF	TGTGCCAGCTCACCGGGCAGGAGTGAGACCCAGTACTTC
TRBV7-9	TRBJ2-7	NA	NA	CASSFQGRYEQYF	TGTGCCAGCAGCTTTCAGGGGAGGTACGAGCAGTACTTC
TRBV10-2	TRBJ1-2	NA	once	CASSQRGTYYGYTF	TGCGCCAGCAGCCAAAGAGGGACATACTATGGCTACACCTTC
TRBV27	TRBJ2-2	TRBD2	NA	CASSHLWRESTGELFF	TGTGCCAGCAGTCACCTATGGCGGGAGTCGACCGGGGAGCTGTTTTTT
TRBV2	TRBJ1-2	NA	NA	CASRRFGYTF	TGTGCCAGCAGGCGGTTTGGCTACACCTTC
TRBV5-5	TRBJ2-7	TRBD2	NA	CASSSPGLAGGGEQYF	TGTGCCAGCAGCTCTCCGGGACTAGCGGGAGGAGGCGAGCAGTACTTC
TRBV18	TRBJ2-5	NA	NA	CASSPPVSETQYF	TGTGCCAGCTCACCACCGGTTTCAGAGACCCAGTACTTC
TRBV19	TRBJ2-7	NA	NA	CASSMAFKRIYEQYF	TGTGCCAGTAGTATGGCCTTCAAACGTATTTACGAGCAGTACTTC
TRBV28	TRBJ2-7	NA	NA	CASSLWSQEQYF	TGTGCCAGCAGTTTATGGTCGCAAGAGCAGTACTTC